Given below is one T cell receptor (beta chain) in context. The antigen remains undetermined. This record belongs to a study of shared clonotypes between healthy human individuals. General study findings and limits: Generation of non-shared clonotypes was less probable than generation of clonotypes shared by all four donors.

For sorted subsets, 200 ng DNA per replicate equaled 30,000 or so T cell genomes. Assay used: immunoSEQ multiplex PCR; TCRdb lists only in-frame clones, some missing. The sample has 850,000 to 1,200,000 clones, about 77% seen once; the top ten hold about 1.5%. This CDR3 contains 15 residues. V was pared by 3 bases and J by 0 bases, with 9 bases between. Germline CDR1 SGHTA, CDR2 FQGNSA. Input material: memory CD4+ T cells sorted from blood. Subset indicated: CD45RA-negative fraction. The clonotype originates from a man between 18 and 29 years old in good health. V is TRBV7-2 and J is TRBJ1-3, with D uncertain. The CDR3 bases are TGTGCCAGCAGCTTGAATTGGGGCTCTGGAAACACCATATATTTT. It translates to CASSLNWGSGNTIYF.